The 6 T cell receptor beta chains presented below share a single source sample, sequenced in a study of T cell responses to AZD1222 COVID-19 vaccine. Here immunoSEQ multiplex PCR was the method, and the copy in TCRdb shows in-frame clones only, minus some. The table records roughly 70,000 clones, about 83% of them present only once. The sequences come from peripheral blood, collected 28 days after the second AZD1222 dose. The source is an adult who received the AZD1222 COVID-19 vaccine.

V gene TRBV19 combines with J gene TRBJ1-5; D might be TRBD1 (5 bases). The CDR3 length is 18 residues. CDR1 and CDR2 (germline): LNHDA, SQIVND (reference sequence). Trimming pared 3 bases from V and 2 bases from J, leaving 20 bases between. The CDR3 nucleotides are TGTGCCAGTAGTATTAGGGGCCCTTGGGCGGAGGGCAATCAGCCCCAGCATTTT. Its protein product is CASSIRGPWAEGNQPQHF.

CDR3 sequence (DNA): TGCGCCAGCAGTTCCGGCGACAGGGGGAACGAGCAGTACTTC. It codes for CASSSGDRGNEQYF. The chain combines TRBV5-1 with TRBJ2-7; 9 bases agree with TRBD1. The V segment lost 5 bases and the J segment 5 bases; nucleotides outside the gene matches: 8. Germline V gene lookup returns CDR1 SGHRS and CDR2 YFSETQ. The CDR3 has 14 amino acids.

V usage is TRBV7-8 and J usage is TRBJ2-3; 9 nucleotides match TRBD2. J was trimmed by 3 bases and V by 1 base; bases with no gene match: 2. The germline V gene has CDR1 SGHVS and CDR2 FQNEAQ. The CDR3 consists of 15 residues. The CDR3: CASSLVTSGTDTQYF. CDR3 in DNA: TGTGCCAGCAGCTTAGTTACTAGCGGGACAGATACGCAGTATTTT.

This clone was seen more than once but under ten times. J is TRBJ2-1 and V is TRBV6-5; D is unresolved. V lost 2 bases, J lost 10 bases, and 12 bases lay in between. The CDR3 is 13 residues long. Germline V gives CDR1 MNHEY, CDR2 SVGAGI. The CDR3 DNA reads as TGTGCCAGCAGTTACCCCGGGTCTGGGGAGCAGTTCTTC. This translates into CASSYPGSGEQFF.

J is TRBJ2-2 and V is TRBV6-1, with 7 bases fitting TRBD1. Trimming at V came to 3 bases and at J to 2 bases, leaving 3 bases not matched to a gene. CDR3 length: 15 amino acids. Germline CDR1 MNHNS, CDR2 SASEGT. The DNA of the CDR3 is TGTGCCAGCAGTGAGGACAGGAGCAACACCGGGGAGCTGTTTTTT. It translates to CASSEDRSNTGELFF.

The J gene is TRBJ1-2, the V gene TRBV9, with 8 bases lining up with TRBD1. The CDR3 loop spans 15 amino acids. Germline CDR1 SGDLS, CDR2 YYNGEE. V was pared by 4 bases and J by 0 bases, with 5 bases of the junction left unmatched. This chain's CDR3 is CASSPRQGTNYGYTF. The CDR3 DNA sequence: TGTGCCAGCAGCCCGCGACAGGGGACTAACTATGGCTACACCTTC.